The following is a T cell receptor (beta chain) sequence with its context. The antigen is not known. The entry originates in a study of T-cell reconstitution after alpha-beta-depleted transplantation in children. Study conclusions and caveats: Diversity and T-cell counts at one year after transplant derived mostly from new T cells. About two months after transplant, alpha-beta T cells reportedly came from several hundred expanded graft clones.

The TCRbeta library was prepared with unique molecular identifiers. Each CDR3 protein gets one entry after TCRdb re-called the PCR reads with MiXCR. Of approximately 80,000 distinct CDR3 sequences in the sample, 13% to 15% are singletons; the top ten hold 25% to 30%. Trimming took off 4 bases at V and 1 base at J, with 11 bases between the two ends. Germline V CDR1 and CDR2: LGHNA, YSLEER. This CDR3 is built from 15 residues. This clonotype originated in a male patient between 2 and 9 years old who had a stem cell transplant for acute lymphoblastic leukemia, so the T cells may come from the graft donor. V and J are TRBV4-3 and TRBJ2-4, with a weak D call TRBD2 (5 bases). Here the sequenced sample was PBMCs, mostly from graft donor cells, taken 180 days after TCRalphabeta/CD19-depleted stem cell transplant. CDR3 sequence: CASSRRIAAKNIQYF. The CDR3 bases are TGCGCCAGCAGCCGGAGGATTGCCGCCAAAAACATTCAGTACTTC.